Listed below are T cell receptor beta chains from one sample, sequenced in a study of vaccination effects on CD4 cells after COVID-19. These receptors have no known antigen. TCRdb's copy holds only in-frame clones and misses some; the assay was immunoSEQ multiplex PCR. This sample yields over 35,000 clones, of which around 76% are seen a single time; around 3.5% belongs to the top ten. The sample in question was CD4+ T cells from PBMCs cultured without peptide, obtained after COVID-19 vaccination. The source of these receptors is a human donor who had a prior SARS-CoV-2 infection. Both conserved end residues are part of each CDR3.

TRBV18,TRBJ2-1,CASSQPRTSSYNEQFF
TRBV2,TRBJ2-1,CASSEEPSGRAGDEQFF
TRBV4-1,TRBJ2-1,CASSQNGLAGPGEQFF
TRBV6-5,TRBJ1-5,CASSRDRGTDQPQHF
TRBV6-2/TRBV6-3,TRBJ2-5,CASSYQGRKETQYF
TRBV5-5,TRBJ1-5,CASSLRTGGDQPQHF
TRBV7-3,TRBJ1-2,CASSLRWDGYGYTF
TRBV15,TRBJ2-3,CATSRDPGLAGGDTSTDTQYF
TRBV5-4,TRBJ2-7,CASRQDRGSYEQYF
TRBV3-1/TRBV3-2,TRBJ2-3,CASSRTGGAADTQYF
TRBV25-1,TRBJ1-1,CASSEPGTGITEAFF
TRBV25-1,TRBJ2-7,CASSELLAGDEQYF
TRBV7-2,TRBJ2-7,CASSLTRDANEQYF
TRBV7-2,TRBJ1-6,CASSPQGFIENSPLHF
TRBV11-3,TRBJ2-1,CASSTPGLAEFLSSYNEQFF
TRBV18,TRBJ2-7,CASSPPSRGRAYEQYF
TRBV7-9,TRBJ2-1,CASSLDRGYEQFF
TRBV2,TRBJ1-5,CASRPTRLSNQPQHF
TRBV6-2/TRBV6-3,TRBJ1-5,CASSYTRDQPQHF
TRBV15,TRBJ2-7,CATSRDRGNEQYF
TRBV27,TRBJ2-5,CASSSQGAQETQYF
TRBV6-5,TRBJ2-3,CASELGSTDTQYF
TRBV5-1,TRBJ1-2,CASSLGGDRGYTF
TRBV19,TRBJ2-1,CASRLTGGSAEQFF
TRBV11-3,TRBJ2-7,CASSLDSDRGSYEQYF
TRBV4-3,TRBJ2-7,CASSQVRAGDSSYEQYF
TRBV5-6,TRBJ2-3,CASSRLAGGRDTQYF
TRBV29-1,TRBJ2-2,CSVDSLGGGELFF
TRBV5-4,TRBJ2-1,CASSSGTIYNEQFF
TRBV2,TRBJ2-5,CASQGRGTRSETQYF
TRBV7-9,TRBJ2-2,CASSRVGGGLPRELFF
TRBV3-1/TRBV3-2,TRBJ2-7,CASSPTGTYEQYF
TRBV5-4,TRBJ2-3,CASMVGIRTRDTDTQYF
TRBV4-2,TRBJ2-7,CASSRGQVTSYEQYF
TRBV12-3/TRBV12-4,TRBJ1-1,CASSQGTGNAFF
TRBV24-1,TRBJ1-5,CATSEQGAGGLNQPQHF
TRBV7-9,TRBJ2-5,CASSSQNDRTQYF
TRBV19,TRBJ2-2,CASRQGVTGELFF